This TCR beta chain emerged from a study of T cell responses to AZD1222 COVID-19 vaccine. Study-wide findings and caveats: Spike was spanned by vaccine-associated CD4 TCRs, which were dominant at 160-218 and 743-854. It was only a handful of AZD1222 recipients who were seropositive at baseline. Spike-specific TCRs gained breadth and depth after people received two AZD1222 doses. Donors, mostly white British, included more females; clonal diversity was possibly underestimated.

CDR3 length: 13 amino acids. Germline V gene data show CDR1 as MNHEY and CDR2 as SMNVEV (reference sequence). V was cut by 4 bases and J by 8 bases, with 12 bases left in between. Turning to this clone: What it binds is not known.

TCRdb's copy holds only in-frame clones and misses some; the assay was immunoSEQ multiplex PCR. The repertoire holds about 160,000 clones, with under 95% as singletons. The sample here was peripheral blood, taken 28 days after the second AZD1222 dose. V is TRBV27 and J is TRBJ2-1; no firm D call. This receptor was obtained from an adult who received the AZD1222 COVID-19 vaccine. CDR3 sequence (DNA): TGTGCCAGCAGTTCCTACCCGAACTATGAGCAGTTCTTC. This codes for CASSSYPNYEQFF.